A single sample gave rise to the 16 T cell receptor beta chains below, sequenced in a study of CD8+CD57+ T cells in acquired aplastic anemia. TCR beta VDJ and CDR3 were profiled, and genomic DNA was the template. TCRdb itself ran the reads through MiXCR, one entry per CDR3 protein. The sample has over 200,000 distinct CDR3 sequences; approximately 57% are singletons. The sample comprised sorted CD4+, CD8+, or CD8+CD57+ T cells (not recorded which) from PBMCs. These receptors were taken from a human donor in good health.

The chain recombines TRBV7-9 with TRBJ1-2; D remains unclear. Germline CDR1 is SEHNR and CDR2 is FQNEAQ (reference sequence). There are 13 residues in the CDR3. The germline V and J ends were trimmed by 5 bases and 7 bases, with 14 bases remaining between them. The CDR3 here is CASSAAGSSGYTF. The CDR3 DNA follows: TGTGCCAGCAGCGCCGCCGGCAGTTCTGGCTACACCTTC.

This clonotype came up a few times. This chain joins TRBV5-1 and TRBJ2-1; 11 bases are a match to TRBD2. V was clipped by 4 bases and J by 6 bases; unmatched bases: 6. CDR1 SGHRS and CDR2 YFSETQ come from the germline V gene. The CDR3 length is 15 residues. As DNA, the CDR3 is TGCGCCAGCAGCACTCTAGCGGGAGGAGGCAATGAGCAGTTCTTC. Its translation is CASSTLAGGGNEQFF.

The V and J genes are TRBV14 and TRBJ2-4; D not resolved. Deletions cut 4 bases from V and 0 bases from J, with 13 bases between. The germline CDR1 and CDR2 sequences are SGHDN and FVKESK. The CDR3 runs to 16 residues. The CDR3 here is CASSRGPLKAKNIQYF. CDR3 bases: TGTGCCAGCAGCCGGGGTCCGCTTAAAGCCAAAAACATTCAGTACTTC.

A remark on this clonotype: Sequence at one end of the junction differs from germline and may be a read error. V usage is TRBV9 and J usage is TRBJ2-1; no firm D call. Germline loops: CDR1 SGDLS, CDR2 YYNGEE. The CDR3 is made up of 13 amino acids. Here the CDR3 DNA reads TGTGCCAGCAGCGCCCCACGCTTAAATGAGCAGTCCTTC. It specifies CASSAPRLNEQSF.

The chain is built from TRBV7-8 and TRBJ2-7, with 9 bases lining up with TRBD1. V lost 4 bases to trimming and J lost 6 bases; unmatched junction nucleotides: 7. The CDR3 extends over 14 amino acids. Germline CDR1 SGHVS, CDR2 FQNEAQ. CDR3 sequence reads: CASSSDRGFSEQYF. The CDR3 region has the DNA TGTGCCAGCAGCTCTGACAGGGGGTTTAGCGAGCAGTACTTC.

CDR3 in DNA: TGCAGCGCCGAGGGGCTCTCAGATACGCAGTATTTT. It specifies CSAEGLSDTQYF. V and J are TRBV29-1 and TRBJ2-3; TRBD1 or TRBD2 may be the D gene (5 bases each). The germline V and J ends were trimmed by 7 bases and 4 bases, with 12 bases remaining between them. The length of the CDR3 is 12 residues. CDR1 and CDR2 from the germline V gene are SQVTM and ANQGSEA.

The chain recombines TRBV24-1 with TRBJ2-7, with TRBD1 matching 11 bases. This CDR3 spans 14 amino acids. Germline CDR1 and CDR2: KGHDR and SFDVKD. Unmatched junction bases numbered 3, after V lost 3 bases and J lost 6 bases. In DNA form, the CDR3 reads TGTGCCACCAGTGATGGGACAGGGGGAGGCGAGCAGTACTTC. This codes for CATSDGTGGGEQYF.

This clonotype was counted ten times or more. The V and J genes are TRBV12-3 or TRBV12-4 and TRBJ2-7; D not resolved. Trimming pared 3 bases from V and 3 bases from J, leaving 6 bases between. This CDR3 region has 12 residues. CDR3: CASSFVGYEQYF. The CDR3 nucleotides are TGTGCCAGCAGTTTCGTGGGCTACGAGCAGTACTTC.

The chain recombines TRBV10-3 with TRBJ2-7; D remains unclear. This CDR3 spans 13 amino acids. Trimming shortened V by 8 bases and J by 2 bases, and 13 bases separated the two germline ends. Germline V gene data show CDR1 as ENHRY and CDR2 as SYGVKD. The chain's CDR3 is CAILGPPAYEQYF. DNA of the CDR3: TGTGCCATCCTCGGGCCCCCCGCCTACGAGCAGTACTTC.

CDR3 amino acids: CANGRVTGELFF. CDR3 nucleotides: TGCGCCAACGGAAGGGTTACCGGGGAGCTGTTTTTT. The chain has TRBV10-1 and TRBJ2-2; D remains ambiguous. The CDR3 is made up of 12 amino acids. With 10 bases removed from V and 5 bases from J, the gap between germline ends came to 11 bases. The germline gives CDR1 WNHNN, CDR2 SYGVQD (reference sequence).

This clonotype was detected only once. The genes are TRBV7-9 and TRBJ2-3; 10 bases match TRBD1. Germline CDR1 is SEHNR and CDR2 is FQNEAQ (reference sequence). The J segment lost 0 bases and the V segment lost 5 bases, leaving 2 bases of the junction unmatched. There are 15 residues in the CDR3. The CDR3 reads CASSGTGESTDTQYF. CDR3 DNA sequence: TGTGCCAGCAGCGGGACAGGGGAGAGCACAGATACGCAGTATTTT.

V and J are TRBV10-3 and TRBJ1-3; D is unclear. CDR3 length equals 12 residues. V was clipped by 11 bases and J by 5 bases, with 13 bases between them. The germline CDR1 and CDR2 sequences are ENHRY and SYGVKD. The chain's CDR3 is CAAQSLRNTIYF. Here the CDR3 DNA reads TGTGCCGCACAGAGTCTGAGAAACACCATATATTTT.

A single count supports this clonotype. CDR3 in amino acids: CAISGGQVYNSPLHF. CDR3 bases: TGTGCCATCAGTGGGGGGCAGGTCTATAATTCACCCCTCCACTTT. J is TRBJ1-6 and V is TRBV10-3; tentatively, D is TRBD1 (6 bases). The germline CDR1 and CDR2 sequences are ENHRY and SYGVKD. With 4 bases removed from V and 3 bases from J, the gap between germline ends came to 10 bases. The CDR3 consists of 15 residues.

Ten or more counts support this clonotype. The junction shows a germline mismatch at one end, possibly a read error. Here the CDR3 reads CASCFIGEKLFF. CDR3 DNA: TGTGCCAGCTGCTTTATTGGTGAAAAACTGTTTTTT. This chain links TRBV5-8 with TRBJ1-4; D call uncertain. The CDR3 runs 12 residues. In germline, CDR1 is SGHTS, CDR2 YDEGEE.

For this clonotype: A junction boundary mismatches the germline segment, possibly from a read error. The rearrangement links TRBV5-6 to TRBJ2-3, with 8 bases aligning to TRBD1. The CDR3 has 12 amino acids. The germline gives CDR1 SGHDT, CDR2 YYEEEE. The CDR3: CASSTDRGPGGF. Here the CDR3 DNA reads TGTGCCAGCAGCACAGACAGGGGTCCGGGCGGGTTT.

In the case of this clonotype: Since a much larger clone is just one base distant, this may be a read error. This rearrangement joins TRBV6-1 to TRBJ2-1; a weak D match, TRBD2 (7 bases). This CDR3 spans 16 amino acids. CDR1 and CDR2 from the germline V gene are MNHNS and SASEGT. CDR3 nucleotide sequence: TGTGCCAGCAGTTACTCGCGGGGGCCCCCGGGGAATGGGCAGTTCTTC. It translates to CASSYSRGPPGNGQFF.